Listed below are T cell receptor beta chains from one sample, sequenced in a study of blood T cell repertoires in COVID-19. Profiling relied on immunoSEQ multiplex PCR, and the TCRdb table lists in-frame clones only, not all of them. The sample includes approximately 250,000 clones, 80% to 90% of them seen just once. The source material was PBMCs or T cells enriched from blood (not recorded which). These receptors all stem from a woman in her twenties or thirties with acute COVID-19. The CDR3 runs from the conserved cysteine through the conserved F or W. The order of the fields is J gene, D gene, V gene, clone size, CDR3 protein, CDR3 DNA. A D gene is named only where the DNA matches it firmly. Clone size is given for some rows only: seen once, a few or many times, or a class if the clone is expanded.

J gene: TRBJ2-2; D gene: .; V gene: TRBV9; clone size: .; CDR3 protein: CASSVLTGELFF; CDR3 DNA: TGTGCCAGCAGCGTATTAACCGGGGAGCTGTTTTTT
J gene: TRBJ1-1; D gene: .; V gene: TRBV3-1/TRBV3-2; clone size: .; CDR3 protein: CASSQPDSYEAFF; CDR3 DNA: TGTGCCAGCAGCCAACCCGACAGCTATGAAGCTTTCTTT
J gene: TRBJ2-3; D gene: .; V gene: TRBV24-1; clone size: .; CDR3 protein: CATSDPTGTLTDTQYF; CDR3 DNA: TGTGCCACCAGTGATCCAACAGGGACGCTCACAGATACGCAGTATTTT
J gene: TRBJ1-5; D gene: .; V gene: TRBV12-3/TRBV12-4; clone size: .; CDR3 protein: CASSLGGQPQHF; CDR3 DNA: TGTGCCAGCAGTTTAGGAGGTCAGCCCCAGCATTTT
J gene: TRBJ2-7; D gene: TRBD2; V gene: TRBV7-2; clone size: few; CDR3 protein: CASSLSGGSIMEQYF; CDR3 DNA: TGTGCCAGCAGCTTAAGCGGGGGGTCGATTATGGAGCAGTACTTC
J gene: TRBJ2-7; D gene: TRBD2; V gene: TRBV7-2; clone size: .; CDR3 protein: CASSLGTISYEQYF; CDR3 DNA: TGTGCCAGCAGCTTGGGGACTATTAGCTACGAGCAGTACTTC
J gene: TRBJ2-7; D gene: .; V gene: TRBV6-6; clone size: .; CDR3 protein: CASSYSGEVEQYF; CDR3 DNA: TGTGCCAGCAGTTACTCCGGGGAAGTCGAGCAGTACTTC
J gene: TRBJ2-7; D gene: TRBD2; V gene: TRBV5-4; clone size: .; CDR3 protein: CASSFASGRQYEQYF; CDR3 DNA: TGTGCCAGCAGCTTCGCTAGCGGGAGACAGTACGAGCAGTACTTC
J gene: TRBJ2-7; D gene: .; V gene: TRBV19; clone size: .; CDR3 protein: CASTRSGSSYEQYF; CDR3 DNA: TGTGCCAGTACCCGCAGCGGCAGCTCCTACGAGCAGTACTTC
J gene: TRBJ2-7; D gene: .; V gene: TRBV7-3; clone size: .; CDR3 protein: CASSLSSSYEQYF; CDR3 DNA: TGTGCCAGCAGCTTAAGCAGTTCCTACGAGCAGTACTTC
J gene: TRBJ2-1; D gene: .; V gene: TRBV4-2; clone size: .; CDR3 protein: CASSQEHSTYNEQFF; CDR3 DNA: TGTGCCAGCAGCCAAGAGCATTCTACCTACAATGAGCAGTTCTTC
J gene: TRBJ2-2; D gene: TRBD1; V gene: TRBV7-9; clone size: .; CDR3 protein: CASSSTDRGITGELFF; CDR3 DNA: TGTGCCAGCAGCTCAACCGACAGGGGAATCACCGGGGAGCTGTTTTTT
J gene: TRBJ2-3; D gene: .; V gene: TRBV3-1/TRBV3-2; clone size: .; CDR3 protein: CASSQVVNTQYF; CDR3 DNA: TGTGCCAGCAGCCAAGTTGTCAATACGCAGTATTTT
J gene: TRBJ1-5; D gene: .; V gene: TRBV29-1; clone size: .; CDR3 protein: CSVGGHSQPQHF; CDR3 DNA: TGCAGCGTTGGGGGGCATAGTCAGCCCCAGCATTTT
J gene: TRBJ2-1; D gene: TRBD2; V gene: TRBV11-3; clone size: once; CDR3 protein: CASSLRLAGYNEQFF; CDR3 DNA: TGTGCCAGCAGCTTGAGACTAGCGGGGTACAATGAGCAGTTCTTC
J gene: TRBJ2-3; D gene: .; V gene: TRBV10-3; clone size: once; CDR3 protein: CAISETGDTQYF; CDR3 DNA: TGTGCCATCAGTGAGACGGGGGATACGCAGTATTTT
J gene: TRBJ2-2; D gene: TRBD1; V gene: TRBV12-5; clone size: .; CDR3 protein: CASGWDSVTGELFF; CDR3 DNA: TGTGCTAGTGGTTGGGACAGCGTCACCGGGGAGCTGTTTTTT
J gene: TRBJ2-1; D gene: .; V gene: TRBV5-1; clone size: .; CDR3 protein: CASSRTEGNEQFF; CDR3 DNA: TGCGCCAGCAGCAGAACCGAGGGAAATGAGCAGTTCTTC
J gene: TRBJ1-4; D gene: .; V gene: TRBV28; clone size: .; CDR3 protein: CASSLYEEKLFF; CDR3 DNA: TGTGCCAGCAGTTTATACGAGGAAAAACTGTTTTTT
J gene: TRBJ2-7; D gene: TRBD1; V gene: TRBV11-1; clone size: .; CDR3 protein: CASSLGYRGSEQYF; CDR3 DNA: TGTGCCAGCAGCTTAGGTTACAGGGGCTCCGAGCAGTACTTC
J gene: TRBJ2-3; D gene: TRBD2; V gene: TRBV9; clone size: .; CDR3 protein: CASSVAPGLARTDTQYF; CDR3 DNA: TGTGCCAGCAGCGTAGCTCCGGGACTAGCGCGCACAGATACGCAGTATTTT
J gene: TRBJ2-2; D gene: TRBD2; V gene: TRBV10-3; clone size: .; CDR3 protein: CAISWREGNTGELFF; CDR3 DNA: TGTGCCATCAGTTGGCGGGAGGGCAACACCGGGGAGCTGTTTTTT
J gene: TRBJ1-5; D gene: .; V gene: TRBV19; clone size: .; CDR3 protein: CASSMSSNQPQHF; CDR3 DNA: TGTGCCAGTAGTATGAGCAGCAATCAGCCCCAGCATTTT
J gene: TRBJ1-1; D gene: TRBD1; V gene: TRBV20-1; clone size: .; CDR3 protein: CSASTGDWTEAFF; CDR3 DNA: TGCAGTGCTAGTACAGGGGATTGGACTGAAGCTTTCTTT